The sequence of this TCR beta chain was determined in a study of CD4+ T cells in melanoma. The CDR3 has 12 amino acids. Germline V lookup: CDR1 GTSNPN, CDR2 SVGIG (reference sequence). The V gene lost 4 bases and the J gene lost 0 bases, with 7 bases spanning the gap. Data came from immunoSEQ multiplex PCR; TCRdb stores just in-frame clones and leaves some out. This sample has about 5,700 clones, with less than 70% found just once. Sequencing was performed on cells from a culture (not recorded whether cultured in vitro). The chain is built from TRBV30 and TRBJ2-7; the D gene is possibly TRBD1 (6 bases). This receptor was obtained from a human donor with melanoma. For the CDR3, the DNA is TGTGCCTGGACGGACAGCTCCTACGAGCAGTACTTC. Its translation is CAWTDSSYEQYF.